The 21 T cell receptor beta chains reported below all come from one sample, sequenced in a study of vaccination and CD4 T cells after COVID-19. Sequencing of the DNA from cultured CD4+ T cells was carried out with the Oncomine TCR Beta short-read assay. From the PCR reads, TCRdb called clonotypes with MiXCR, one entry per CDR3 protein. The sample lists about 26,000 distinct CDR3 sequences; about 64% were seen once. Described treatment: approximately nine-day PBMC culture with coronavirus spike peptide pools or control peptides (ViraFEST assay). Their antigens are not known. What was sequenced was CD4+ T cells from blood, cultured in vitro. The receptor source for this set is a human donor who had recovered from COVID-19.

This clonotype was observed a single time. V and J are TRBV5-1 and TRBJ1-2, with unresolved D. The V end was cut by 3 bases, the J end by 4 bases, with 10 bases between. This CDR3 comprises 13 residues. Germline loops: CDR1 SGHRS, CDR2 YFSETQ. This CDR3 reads CASSSGRTYGYTF. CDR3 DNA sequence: TGCGCCAGCAGCTCGGGTCGTACCTATGGCTACACCTTC.

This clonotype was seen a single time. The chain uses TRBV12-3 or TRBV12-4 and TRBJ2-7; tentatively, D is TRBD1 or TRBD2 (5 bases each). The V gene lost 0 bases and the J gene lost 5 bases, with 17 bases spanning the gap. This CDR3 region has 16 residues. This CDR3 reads CASSLARDPQRNEQYF. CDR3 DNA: TGTGCCAGCAGTTTAGCGAGGGACCCCCAACGGAACGAGCAGTACTTC.

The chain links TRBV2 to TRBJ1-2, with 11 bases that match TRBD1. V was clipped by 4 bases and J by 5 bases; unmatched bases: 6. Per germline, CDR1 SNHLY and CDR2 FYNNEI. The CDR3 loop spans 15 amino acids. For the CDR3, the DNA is TGTGCCAGCAGTGTAACCGGGACAGGGGGGTATGGCTACACCTTC. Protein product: CASSVTGTGGYGYTF. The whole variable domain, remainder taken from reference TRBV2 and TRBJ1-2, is EPEVTQTPSHQVTQMGQEVILRCVPISNHLYFYWYRQILGQKVEFLVSFYNNEISEKSEIFDDQFSVERPDGSNFTLKIRSTKLEDSAMYFCASSVTGTGGYGYTFGSGTRLTVV.

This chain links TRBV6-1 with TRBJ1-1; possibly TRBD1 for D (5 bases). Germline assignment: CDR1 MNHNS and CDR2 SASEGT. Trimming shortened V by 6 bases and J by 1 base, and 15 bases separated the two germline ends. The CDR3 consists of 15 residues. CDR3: CASRSRGLGNTEAFF. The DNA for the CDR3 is TGTGCCAGCAGAAGTAGGGGACTGGGGAACACTGAAGCTTTCTTT.

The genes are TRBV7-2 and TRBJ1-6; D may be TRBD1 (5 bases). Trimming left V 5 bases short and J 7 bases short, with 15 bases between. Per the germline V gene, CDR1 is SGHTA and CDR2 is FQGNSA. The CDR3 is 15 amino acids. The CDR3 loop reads CASSPSRDGNSPLHF. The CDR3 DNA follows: TGTGCCAGCAGCCCGTCCCGGGACGGAAATTCACCCCTCCACTTT. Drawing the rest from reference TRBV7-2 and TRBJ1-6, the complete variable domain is GAGVSQSPSNKVTEKGKDVELRCDPISGHTALYWYRQSLGQGLEFLIYFQGNSAPDKSGLPSDRFSAERTGGSVSTLTIQRTQQEDSAVYLCASSPSRDGNSPLHFGNGTRLTVT.

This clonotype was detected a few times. The CDR3 loop reads CAISESGLNTEAFF. In DNA form, the CDR3 reads TGTGCCATCAGTGAGTCGGGACTGAACACTGAAGCTTTCTTT. This chain links TRBV10-3 with TRBJ1-1, with D perhaps TRBD1 (5 bases). Looked up from germline, CDR1 is ENHRY and CDR2 is SYGVKD. The V end was cut by 0 bases, the J end by 0 bases, with 5 bases between. The CDR3 consists of 14 residues.

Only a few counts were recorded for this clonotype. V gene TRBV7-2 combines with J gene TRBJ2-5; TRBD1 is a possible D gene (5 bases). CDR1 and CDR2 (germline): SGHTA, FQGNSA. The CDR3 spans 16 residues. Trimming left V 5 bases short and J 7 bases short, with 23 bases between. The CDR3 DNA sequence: TGTGCCAGCAGCCGATTCGCCACTACGGGTGGGGCGACCCAGTACTTC. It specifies CASSRFATTGGATQYF.

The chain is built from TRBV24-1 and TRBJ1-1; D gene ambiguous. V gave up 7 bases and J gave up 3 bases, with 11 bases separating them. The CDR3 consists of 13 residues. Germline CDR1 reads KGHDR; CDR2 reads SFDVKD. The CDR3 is CATRGNQYTEAFF. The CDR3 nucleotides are TGTGCCACCAGGGGTAATCAGTACACTGAAGCTTTCTTT.

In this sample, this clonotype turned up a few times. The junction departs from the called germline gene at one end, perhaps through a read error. The chain's CDR3 is CASTGSRSGPTGELFF. CDR3 coding DNA: TGTGCCAGCACAGGGTCTCGTAGCGGGCCCACCGGGGAGTTGTTTTTT. The chain joins TRBV6-1 to TRBJ2-2; 7 bases agree with TRBD2. The germline CDR1 and CDR2 sequences are MNHNS and SASEGT. The CDR3 extends over 16 amino acids.

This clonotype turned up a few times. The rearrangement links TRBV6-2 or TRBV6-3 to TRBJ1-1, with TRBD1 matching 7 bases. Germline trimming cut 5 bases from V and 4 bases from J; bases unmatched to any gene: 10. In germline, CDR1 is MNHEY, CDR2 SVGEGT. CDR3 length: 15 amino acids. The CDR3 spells CASSTIEGALTEAFF. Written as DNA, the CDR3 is TGTGCCAGCAGTACCATAGAGGGGGCGCTCACTGAAGCTTTCTTT.

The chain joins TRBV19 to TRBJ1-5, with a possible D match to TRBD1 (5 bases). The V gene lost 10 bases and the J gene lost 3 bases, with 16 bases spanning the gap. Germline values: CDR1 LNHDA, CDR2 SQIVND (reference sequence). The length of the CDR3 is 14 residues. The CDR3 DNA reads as TGTGCCACTAGACCCGGGGGGACCAATCAGCCCCAGCATTTT. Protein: CATRPGGTNQPQHF.

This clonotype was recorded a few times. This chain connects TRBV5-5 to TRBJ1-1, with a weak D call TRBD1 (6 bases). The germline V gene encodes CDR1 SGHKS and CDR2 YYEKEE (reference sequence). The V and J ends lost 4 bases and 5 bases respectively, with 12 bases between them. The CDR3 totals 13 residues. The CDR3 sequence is CASSLTGTTEAFF. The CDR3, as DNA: TGTGCCAGCAGCCTCACCGGGACAACTGAAGCTTTCTTT.

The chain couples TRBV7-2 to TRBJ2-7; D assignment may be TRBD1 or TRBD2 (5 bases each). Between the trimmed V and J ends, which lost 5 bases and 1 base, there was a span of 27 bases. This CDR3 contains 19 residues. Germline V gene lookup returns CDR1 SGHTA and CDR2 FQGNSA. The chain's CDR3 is CASSQRPRPTGTNSYEQYF. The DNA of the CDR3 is TGTGCCAGCAGCCAAAGACCCCGGCCAACCGGGACCAATTCCTACGAGCAGTACTTC. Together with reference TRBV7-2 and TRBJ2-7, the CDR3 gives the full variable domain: GAGVSQSPSNKVTEKGKDVELRCDPISGHTALYWYRQSLGQGLEFLIYFQGNSAPDKSGLPSDRFSAERTGGSVSTLTIQRTQQEDSAVYLCASSQRPRPTGTNSYEQYFGPGTRLTVT.

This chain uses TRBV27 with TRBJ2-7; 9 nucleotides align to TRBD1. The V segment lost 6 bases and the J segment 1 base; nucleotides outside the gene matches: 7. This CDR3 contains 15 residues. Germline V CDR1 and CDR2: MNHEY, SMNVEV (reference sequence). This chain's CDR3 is CASSKGDRVSYEQYF. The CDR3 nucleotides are TGTGCCAGCAGCAAGGGGGACAGGGTTTCCTACGAGCAGTACTTC.

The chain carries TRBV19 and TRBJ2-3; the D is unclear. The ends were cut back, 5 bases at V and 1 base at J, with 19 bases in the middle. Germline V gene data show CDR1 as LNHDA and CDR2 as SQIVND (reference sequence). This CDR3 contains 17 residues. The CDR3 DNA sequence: TGTGCCAGTAGTCTTAAGCCGGACCGGCTTCGCACAGATACGCAGTATTTT. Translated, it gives CASSLKPDRLRTDTQYF.

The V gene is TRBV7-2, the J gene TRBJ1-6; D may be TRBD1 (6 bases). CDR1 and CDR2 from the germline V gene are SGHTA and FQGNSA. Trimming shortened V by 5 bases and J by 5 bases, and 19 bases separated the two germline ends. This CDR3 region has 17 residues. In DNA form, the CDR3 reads TGTGCCAGCAGCAATGTCCCCGTGGGGGCCGATAATTCACCCCTCCACTTT. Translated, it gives CASSNVPVGADNSPLHF.

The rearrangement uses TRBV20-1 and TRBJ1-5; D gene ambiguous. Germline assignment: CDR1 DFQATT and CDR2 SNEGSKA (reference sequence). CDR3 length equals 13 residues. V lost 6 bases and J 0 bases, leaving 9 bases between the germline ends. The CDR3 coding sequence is TGCAGTGCGGGATTTTATAGCAATCAGCCCCAGCATTTT. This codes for CSAGFYSNQPQHF.

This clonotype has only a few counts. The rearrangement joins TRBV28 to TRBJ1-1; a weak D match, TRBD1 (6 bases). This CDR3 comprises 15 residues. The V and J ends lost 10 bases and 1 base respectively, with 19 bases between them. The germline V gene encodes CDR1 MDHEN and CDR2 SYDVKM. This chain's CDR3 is CATLGQTQQNTEAFF. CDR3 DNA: TGTGCCACCCTCGGACAGACACAACAGAACACTGAAGCTTTCTTT.

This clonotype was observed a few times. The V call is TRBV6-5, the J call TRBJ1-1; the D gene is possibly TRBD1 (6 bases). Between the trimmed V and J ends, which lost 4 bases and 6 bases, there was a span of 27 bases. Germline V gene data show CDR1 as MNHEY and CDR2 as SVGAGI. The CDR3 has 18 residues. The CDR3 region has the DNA TGTGCCAGCAGTTTCCTGGGTGCAGGGGCAGGGAATTACGCTGAAGCTTTCTTT. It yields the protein CASSFLGAGAGNYAEAFF.

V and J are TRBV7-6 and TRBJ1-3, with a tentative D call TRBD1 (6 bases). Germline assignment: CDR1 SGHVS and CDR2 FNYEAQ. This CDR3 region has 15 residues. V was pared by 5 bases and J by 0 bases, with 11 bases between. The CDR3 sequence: CASSPTQGSGNTIYF. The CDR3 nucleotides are TGTGCCAGCAGCCCTACACAGGGCTCTGGAAACACCATATATTTT.

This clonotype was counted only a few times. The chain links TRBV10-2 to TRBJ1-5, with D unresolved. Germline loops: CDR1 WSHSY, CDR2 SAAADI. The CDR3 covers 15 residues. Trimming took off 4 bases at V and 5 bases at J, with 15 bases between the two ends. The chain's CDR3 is CASSAEGSRHQPQHF. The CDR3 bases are TGCGCCAGCAGTGCTGAGGGCAGTCGTCATCAGCCCCAGCATTTT.